Listed below are T cell receptor beta chains from one sample, sequenced in a study of graft-versus-host responses after intestinal transplantation. No antigen has been identified for these receptors. Produced via immunoSEQ multiplex PCR; TCRdb's table is partial and in-frame only. The sample lists about 86,000 clones, approximately 90% occurring once. The input for sequencing was unstimulated CD4+ T cells sorted from spleen or lymph node cells, taken before transplant. The receptors stem from a human donor who was the organ donor for an intestinal transplant. The CDR3 runs from the conserved cysteine through the conserved F or W. The D gene is left open where the match is weak. A row's size may be missing; if present it is once, few, many or a size class.

abundance,v_gene,j_gene,d_gene,CDR3nt,CDR3aa
NA,TRBV20-1,TRBJ1-2,NA,TGCACCTCATGGGGCCTTGGTGGCTACACCTTC,CTSWGLGGYTF
NA,TRBV5-5,TRBJ2-2,TRBD1,TGTGCCAGCAGCTTCCCTCAGGACAGGTCCACCGGGGAGCTGTTTTTT,CASSFPQDRSTGELFF
NA,TRBV5-4,TRBJ1-3,TRBD1,TGTGCCAGCAGCTTGGACAGGGGTTATGGAAACACCATATATTTT,CASSLDRGYGNTIYF
few,TRBV7-2,TRBJ1-5,TRBD1,TGTGCCAGCAGCTTGGGACAGGGAAGCAATCAGCCCCAGCATTTT,CASSLGQGSNQPQHF
NA,TRBV5-1,TRBJ2-3,TRBD2,TGCGCCAGCAGCTTTATCCCTAGCGGGACCACAGATACGCAGTATTTT,CASSFIPSGTTDTQYF
NA,TRBV5-1,TRBJ2-1,TRBD2,TGCGCCAGCAGGGCAACTAGCGGGGCCTACAATGAGCAGTTCTTC,CASRATSGAYNEQFF
NA,TRBV6-4,TRBJ1-5,TRBD1,TGTGCCAGCAGTCCGGGGGACAGGGGGCGTTTTGAATATAGCAATCAGCCCCAGCATTTT,CASSPGDRGRFEYSNQPQHF
NA,TRBV5-8,TRBJ2-1,NA,TGTGCCAGCAGCTTTACGGGGTTGCGGATGAATGAGCAGTTCTTC,CASSFTGLRMNEQFF
NA,TRBV20-1,TRBJ2-2,NA,TGCAGTGCTAGCGGGGCCGGGGAGCTGTTTTTT,CSASGAGELFF
NA,TRBV2,TRBJ1-4,NA,TGTGCCAGCAGTTCTAGGGGGAGGGGGGCCGGTAATGAAAAACTGTTTTTT,CASSSRGRGAGNEKLFF
NA,TRBV7-9,TRBJ2-7,NA,TGTGCCAGCAGCAAAAGCGGGACATCCTACGAGCAGTACTTC,CASSKSGTSYEQYF
NA,TRBV5-8,TRBJ2-3,TRBD2,TGTGCCAGCAGCCCGGGCGGGGCTAGCGGAAGGGAAGATACGCAGTATTTT,CASSPGGASGREDTQYF
NA,TRBV30,TRBJ1-2,NA,TGTGCCTGGAGTGTCACAGGGTCGGATGGCTACACCTTC,CAWSVTGSDGYTF
NA,TRBV30,TRBJ1-5,TRBD1,TGTGCCTGGAGTTTACAGGGGGTCCAGCCCCAGCATTTT,CAWSLQGVQPQHF
NA,TRBV7-9,TRBJ2-7,NA,TGTGCCAGCAGCTTAGCGGGAGGCTACGAGCAGTACTTC,CASSLAGGYEQYF
NA,TRBV5-4,TRBJ2-7,NA,TGTGCCAGCAGCTTGGGACGGGTTGGCTACGAGCAGTACTTC,CASSLGRVGYEQYF
NA,TRBV28,TRBJ1-1,NA,TGTGCCAGCAGTTTAGTTTATGGTCGGCGGACTTACACTGAAGCTTTCTTT,CASSLVYGRRTYTEAFF
NA,TRBV10-1,TRBJ1-1,TRBD1,TGCGCCAGCAGGGAACAGGGGGAGGCTTTCTTT,CASREQGEAFF
NA,TRBV7-3,TRBJ1-1,NA,TGTGCCAGCAGCAAGGACAGGAACACTGAAGCTTTCTTT,CASSKDRNTEAFF
NA,TRBV28,TRBJ2-3,NA,TGTGCCAGCAGTTTAGGCTCCCCCATGGATACGCAGTATTTT,CASSLGSPMDTQYF
NA,TRBV2,TRBJ1-4,NA,TGTGCCAGCAGGACAGGTCCATATGAAAAACTGTTTTTT,CASRTGPYEKLFF
NA,TRBV4-3,TRBJ2-2,TRBD2,TGCGCCAGCAGCCACCAAACTAGACTAGCGCCTCTTAGGAACACCGGGGAGCTGTTTTTT,CASSHQTRLAPLRNTGELFF
few,TRBV30,TRBJ2-2,NA,TGTGCCTGGAGTGTAAGGTCGGGGTTGTCGGGGGAGCTGTTTTTT,CAWSVRSGLSGELFF
NA,TRBV11-1,TRBJ2-5,TRBD1,TGTGCCAGCAGCTTAAACAGGGGTGGGGAGACCCAGTACTTC,CASSLNRGGETQYF
NA,TRBV10-3,TRBJ1-4,NA,TGTGCCATCAGTGATGGACGCGGAGGTGAAAAACTGTTTTTT,CAISDGRGGEKLFF
NA,TRBV28,TRBJ2-7,NA,TGTGCCAGCAAGGAGGCGATAAGCTCCTACGAGCAGTACTTC,CASKEAISSYEQYF
NA,TRBV19,TRBJ2-7,TRBD2,TGTGCCAGTAGTATAGGACTAGCGGGAGCCTACGAGCAGTACTTC,CASSIGLAGAYEQYF
NA,TRBV11-3,TRBJ2-2,TRBD2,TGTGCCAGCAGCCCGCGCCTGGGTCTAGCGGGGGACTCGACCGGGGAGCTGTTTTTT,CASSPRLGLAGDSTGELFF
once,TRBV18,TRBJ1-3,NA,TGTGCCAGCTCACCGAGTAGAAACACCATATATTTT,CASSPSRNTIYF
NA,TRBV30,TRBJ2-3,TRBD2,TGTGCCTGGAGTGCGACGGGGGGAGATACGCAGTATTTT,CAWSATGGDTQYF
NA,TRBV7-2,TRBJ2-7,NA,TGTGCCAGCAGCTTAGCGACAGGTGGGGCCTACGAGCAGTACTTC,CASSLATGGAYEQYF
NA,TRBV2,TRBJ2-7,TRBD1,TGTGCCAGCAGAGACAGGGTCCCCCACGAGCAGTACTTC,CASRDRVPHEQYF
once,TRBV7-3,TRBJ2-1,TRBD2,TGTGCCAGCAGCTTAAATGGCCTAGCGGGCCACAATGAGCAGTTCTTC,CASSLNGLAGHNEQFF
NA,TRBV4-2,TRBJ2-7,NA,TGTGCCAGCAGCCAAGGGATGGGGGGGCGGTCCTACGAGCAGTACTTC,CASSQGMGGRSYEQYF
NA,TRBV10-3,TRBJ1-1,TRBD1,TGTGCCATCAGTAGTGGGACAGGGGACCCGAACACTGAAGCTTTCTTT,CAISSGTGDPNTEAFF
NA,TRBV7-6,TRBJ1-1,NA,TGTGCCAGCAGCTTAGGAATCTGGCTGAACACTGAAGCTTTCTTT,CASSLGIWLNTEAFF
NA,TRBV5-8,TRBJ1-5,TRBD1,TGTGCCAGCAGCCGCATCGGGACAGGGAGGCAGCCCCAGCATTTT,CASSRIGTGRQPQHF
NA,TRBV5-4,TRBJ2-1,NA,TGTGCCAGCAGCCGGACTCTCAGCTCCTACAATGAGCAGTTCTTC,CASSRTLSSYNEQFF
NA,TRBV19,TRBJ2-3,NA,TGTGCCAGTACCCCGCTCTGGGTCAGGGGCACAGATACGCAGTATTTT,CASTPLWVRGTDTQYF
NA,TRBV29-1,TRBJ2-5,NA,TGCAGCGTCGGGACACTGGGGGAGACCCAGTACTTC,CSVGTLGETQYF
NA,TRBV27,TRBJ2-3,TRBD2,TGTGCCAGCAGTCCCGGTAGCGGGAGAGGGGCAGATACGCAGTATTTT,CASSPGSGRGADTQYF
NA,TRBV5-6,TRBJ1-5,NA,TGTGCCAGCAGCTTGGGGGCGAGAGGGAAAAATCAGCCCCAGCATTTT,CASSLGARGKNQPQHF
NA,TRBV18,TRBJ2-5,TRBD2,TGTGCCAGCACCCCGGGACTAAAAGAGACCCAGTACTTC,CASTPGLKETQYF
NA,TRBV6-6,TRBJ1-4,NA,TGTGCCAGCAGTTACTCAGGGAGGTCTAATGAAAAACTGTTTTTT,CASSYSGRSNEKLFF
NA,TRBV28,TRBJ2-5,TRBD2,TGTGCCAGCAGTTTGACTAGCGGAAAAGAGACCCAGTACTTC,CASSLTSGKETQYF
NA,TRBV6-6,TRBJ2-7,TRBD2,TGTGCCAGCCGAATAGCGGGGAACCCCTACGAGCAGTACTTC,CASRIAGNPYEQYF
NA,TRBV6-1,TRBJ2-7,NA,TGTGCCAGCGCACTTTACGAGCAGTACTTC,CASALYEQYF
NA,TRBV2,TRBJ1-1,NA,TGTGCCAGCAACCAGGGTGGAACTGAAGCTTTCTTT,CASNQGGTEAFF
NA,TRBV2,TRBJ2-5,TRBD2,TGTGCCAGCAGTGCTCTAGCGGGGGGGGAAGAGACCCAGTACTTC,CASSALAGGEETQYF
NA,TRBV4-1,TRBJ2-1,NA,TGCGCCAGCAGCCAAGATCTTAGTTACAATGAGCAGTTCTTC,CASSQDLSYNEQFF
NA,TRBV2,TRBJ1-2,NA,TGTGCCAGCAGTGGGACCAGGGGTGGCTACACCTTC,CASSGTRGGYTF